These 13 T cell receptor beta chains originate from one sample sequenced in a study of shared clonotypes between healthy human individuals (dated by TCRdb to about 2020). Libraries came from the immunoSEQ multiplex PCR assay. TCRdb obtained this table from immuneACCESS and retained in-frame rearrangements with V and J assigned. These tables miss some clones; where compared with another copy, unresolved V genes account for less than half of the shortfall, and the remainder is unexplained. This sample is represented by 85,000 to 100,000 clones; 60% to 75% of them were singletons. Roughly 50% of the sample is taken by the ten largest. Sequencing input: memory CD8+ T cells sorted from blood. What the cell subset or site label conveys for this sample: CD45RO+ cells pooled with CCR7-negative TemRA cells. These receptors all come from a man aged 30 to 45 in good health.

This chain links TRBV19 with TRBJ2-2, with 8 positions matching TRBD1. Trimming removed 6 bases from V and 8 bases from J; junction bases left unmatched: 8. The CDR3 is 14 amino acids. Germline-derived CDR1 and CDR2 are LNHDA and SQIVND (reference sequence). CDR3 in amino acids: CASRGQGGPGELFF. CDR3 sequence (DNA): TGTGCCAGTAGAGGACAGGGTGGACCGGGGGAGCTGTTTTTT.

The rearrangement uses TRBV19 and TRBJ2-6; 7 bases are shared with TRBD1. Germline trimming cut 1 base from V and 2 bases from J; bases unmatched to any gene: 8. Germline lookup yields CDR1 LNHDA and CDR2 SQIVND (reference sequence). CDR3 length: 18 amino acids. CDR3 region: CASSIVSLRGPGANVLTF. The CDR3, as DNA: TGTGCCAGTAGTATAGTCAGTTTGAGGGGGCCTGGGGCCAACGTCCTGACTTTC.

This clone was detected only a few times. V gene TRBV7-2 combines with J gene TRBJ2-7; the D gene could be TRBD1 or TRBD2 (5 bases each). Germline loops: CDR1 SGHTA, CDR2 FQGNSA. The CDR3 has 13 residues. The V end lost 5 bases, the J end lost 4 bases, and 12 bases lay between the germline ends. CDR3 sequence (DNA): TGTGCCAGCAGCCCTCGGGGCGGGTACGAGCAGTACTTC. Encoded protein: CASSPRGGYEQYF.

The chain joins TRBV9 to TRBJ2-5; 7 nucleotides match TRBD1. CDR1 is SGDLS and CDR2 is YYNGEE in the germline V gene. CDR3 size: 14 residues. After removal of 4 bases from V and 2 bases from J, the junction contained 5 bases not matched to a gene. CDR3 DNA: TGTGCCAGCAGCCTAAGACAGGGACAAGAGACCCAGTACTTC. Translating gives CASSLRQGQETQYF.

The rearrangement uses TRBV7-3 and TRBJ2-2; D is unresolved. With 0 bases removed from V and 7 bases from J, the gap between germline ends came to 6 bases. The CDR3 length is 13 residues. Germline V gene sequence: CDR1 SGHTA, CDR2 FQGTGA. CDR3 DNA sequence: TGTGCCAGCAGCTTAACGTATGGCGGGGAGCTGTTTTTT. Amino acids: CASSLTYGGELFF.

The genes are TRBV5-1 and TRBJ2-1; 10 bases are shared with TRBD1. This CDR3 contains 15 residues. The germline V gene encodes CDR1 SGHRS and CDR2 YFSETQ. V was clipped by 4 bases and J by 9 bases; unmatched bases: 10. The CDR3 spells CASSQPGQGTGEQFF. The CDR3, as DNA: TGCGCCAGCAGCCAGCCGGGACAGGGGACGGGTGAGCAGTTCTTC. Using reference TRBV5-1 and TRBJ2-1 for the parts outside the CDR3, the full variable domain is KAGVTQTPRYLIKTRGQQVTLSCSPISGHRSVSWYQQTPGQGLQFLFEYFSETQRNKGNFPGRFSGRQFSNSRSEMNVSTLELGDSALYLCASSQPGQGTGEQFFGPGTRLTVL.

Remarks on this clone: An end of the junction does not agree with germline; a read error may underlie this. The gene calls are TRBV7-7 and TRBJ2-7; 15 nucleotides line up with TRBD2. Germline CDR1 and CDR2: SSHAT and FNYEAQ (reference sequence). This CDR3 region has 19 residues. CDR3 region: CASRARGLAGGDLGYEQYF. CDR3 in DNA: TGTGCTAGCAGGGCCAGAGGACTAGCGGGAGGGGATTTGGGCTACGAGCAGTACTTC.

The rearrangement links TRBV25-1 to TRBJ2-6; TRBD1 matches 9 bases. Trimming at V came to 4 bases and at J to 4 bases, leaving 5 bases not matched to a gene. Germline CDR1 is MGHDK and CDR2 is SYGVNS. The CDR3 length is 16 residues. CDR3 nucleotides: TGTGCCAGCAGTGCCTGGACAGGGGTCGGGGCCAACGTCCTGACTTTC. It yields the protein CASSAWTGVGANVLTF.

Note on this clone: This sequence may be a read error, since a much larger clone differs from it by one base. Other DNA sequences in this specimen translate into the identical CDR3. The CDR3 loop is CASSSTYEQYF. The CDR3 region has the DNA TGTGCCAGCAGTTCAACCTACGAGCAGTACTTC. The V and J genes are TRBV28 and TRBJ2-7, with no clear D. The CDR3 length is 11 residues. Deletions cut 4 bases from V and 2 bases from J, with 3 bases between. From germline, CDR1 is MDHEN and CDR2 SYDVKM.

J is TRBJ2-7 and V is TRBV6-5; D remains ambiguous. The CDR3 extends over 13 amino acids. V dropped 5 bases and J dropped 2 bases, with 10 bases sitting between them. Germline V gene data show CDR1 as MNHEY and CDR2 as SVGAGI. The CDR3 DNA is TGTGCCAGCAGTATCACCGGACCCTACGAGCAGTACTTC. This sequence encodes CASSITGPYEQYF.

The chain combines TRBV7-8 with TRBJ2-7; 10 bases are shared with TRBD2. Germline assignment: CDR1 SGHVS and CDR2 FQNEAQ. The CDR3 totals 15 residues. The V segment lost 7 bases and the J segment 4 bases; nucleotides outside the gene matches: 10. Here the CDR3 reads CASTGTGLAMYEQYF. The CDR3 DNA sequence: TGTGCCAGCACCGGAACGGGACTAGCGATGTACGAGCAGTACTTC.

V gene TRBV6-5 combines with J gene TRBJ2-7, with a weak D call TRBD2 (7 bases). CDR3 length equals 13 residues. CDR1 and CDR2 from the germline V gene are MNHEY and SVGAGI. The germline V and J ends were trimmed by 6 bases and 4 bases, with 13 bases remaining between them. CDR3 nucleotide sequence: TGTGCCAGCAGCAAAGGGGGGGCTTACGAGCAGTACTTC. This sequence encodes CASSKGGAYEQYF.

The CDR3 sequence is CAWSLDYSYEQYF. CDR3 nucleotide sequence: TGTGCCTGGAGTCTCGACTACTCCTACGAGCAGTACTTC. The chain couples TRBV30 to TRBJ2-7; D perhaps matches TRBD2 (5 bases). Trimming removed 2 bases at V and 0 bases at J, with 8 bases between. This CDR3 contains 13 residues. CDR1 is GTSNPN and CDR2 is SVGIG in the germline V gene (reference sequence).